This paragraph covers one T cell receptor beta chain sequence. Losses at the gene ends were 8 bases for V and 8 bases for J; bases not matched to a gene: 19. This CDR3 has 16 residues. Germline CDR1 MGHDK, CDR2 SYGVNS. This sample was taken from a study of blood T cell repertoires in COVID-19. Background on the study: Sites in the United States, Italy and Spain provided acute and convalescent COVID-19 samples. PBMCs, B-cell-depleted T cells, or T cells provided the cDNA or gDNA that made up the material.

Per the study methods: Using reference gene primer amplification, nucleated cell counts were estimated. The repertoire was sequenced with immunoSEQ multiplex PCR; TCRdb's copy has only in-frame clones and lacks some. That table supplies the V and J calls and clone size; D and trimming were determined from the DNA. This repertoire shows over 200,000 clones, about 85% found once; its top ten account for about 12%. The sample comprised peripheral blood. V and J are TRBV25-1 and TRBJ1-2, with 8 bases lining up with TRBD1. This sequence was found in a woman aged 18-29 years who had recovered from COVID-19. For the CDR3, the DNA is TGTGCCAGCCGGTCCCTATCGTGGACAGGGCTAGAGGGCTACACCTTC. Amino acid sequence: CASRSLSWTGLEGYTF.